The clone carrying this T cell receptor beta chain was observed a handful of times. Its antigen is unidentified. It was with 60 Vbeta and 13 Jbeta primers that the PCR ran. Profiled with immunoSEQ multiplex PCR; TCRdb holds only in-frame clones, not every one. Found here are 150,000 to 200,000 clones, about nine tenths of them singletons; the top ten hold under 1.2%. The sample belongs to a study of cytomegalovirus exposure and HLA in healthy donors. Regarding the study as a whole: Being productive about 87% or about 30% of the time was typical of most TCR beta V segments in an earlier analysis. Presence/absence analyses assumed roughly uniform sequencing depth across donors, which may not hold.

J gave up 2 bases and V 5 bases, and 9 bases lay outside the gene matches. Germline V lookup: CDR1 SGHVS, CDR2 FQNEAQ. This CDR3 spans 16 amino acids. Input material: PBMCs. The clonotype originates from a boy under 10 years old in good health and CMV-seronegative. This chain uses TRBV7-8 with TRBJ2-3; 8 positions agree with TRBD2. The CDR3 nucleotides read TGTGCCAGCAGCGCCGGCACTAGCGGTAACACAGATACGCAGTATTTT. Encoded protein: CASSAGTSGNTDTQYF.